This record covers a single TCR beta chain. Its antigen is not known. It was with 60 Vbeta and 13 Jbeta primers that the PCR ran. Clones were read by immunoSEQ multiplex PCR, and TCRdb kept only the in-frame ones, dropping some. The table lists 90,000 to 150,000 clones, 73% of them singletons. CDR3 length equals 16 residues. Per germline, CDR1 LGHNT and CDR2 FRNRAP. V was clipped by 6 bases and J by 2 bases; unmatched bases: 7. The data stem from a study of cytomegalovirus exposure and HLA in healthy donors. On the study more broadly: Findings of an earlier analysis included around 120 million unique TCR beta sequences from 190 million or so T cells.

Findings of the study overall: Follow-up analysis seemed to connect common viral pathogens with several of the most significant clusters identified. A missense DCLRE1C variant was associated with V- and J-gene trimming of TCR beta chains in a later analysis, and an independent cohort replicated the association.

The chain is built from TRBV12-5 and TRBJ2-2; 9 bases line up with TRBD1. The specimen was PBMCs. This sequence was found in a woman between 40 and 55 years old in good health and CMV-seronegative. As DNA, the CDR3 is TGTGCTAGTGGAGCCGGGACAGGGCTTAACACCGGGGAGCTGTTTTTT. Its translation is CASGAGTGLNTGELFF.